A selection of T cell receptor beta chains follows, all from one sample in a study of cytomegalovirus exposure and HLA in healthy donors. Data came from immunoSEQ multiplex PCR; TCRdb stores just in-frame clones and leaves some out. The sample has some 100,000 clones, around three quarters seen once. Specimen: PBMCs. The receptor set was obtained from a male donor in good health and CMV-seropositive. Each CDR3 is given with its conserved first and last residue. Each record gives: J gene, D gene, V gene, clone size, CDR3 protein, CDR3 DNA. D genes are given only for firm matches. The size field is filled for only some rows; it gives once, few, many or a size class.

j_call: TRBJ2-7; d_call: TRBD1; v_call: TRBV30; clone_size: once; cdr3_aa: CAWSGTGLRSSYEQYF; cdr3_nt: TGTGCCTGGAGTGGGACAGGGCTCAGGAGCTCCTACGAGCAGTACTTC
j_call: TRBJ2-1; d_call: TRBD2; v_call: TRBV19; clone_size: once; cdr3_aa: CASSMSGGSYNEQFF; cdr3_nt: TGTGCCAGTAGTATGAGCGGGGGTTCCTACAATGAGCAGTTCTTC
j_call: TRBJ1-3; d_call: -; v_call: TRBV9; clone_size: -; cdr3_aa: CASSVDQGPSGNTIYF; cdr3_nt: TGTGCCAGCAGCGTAGACCAGGGGCCATCTGGAAACACCATATATTTT
j_call: TRBJ1-5; d_call: -; v_call: TRBV4-1; clone_size: -; cdr3_aa: CASSQLYSNQPQHF; cdr3_nt: TGCGCCAGCAGCCAACTTTATAGCAATCAGCCCCAGCATTTT
j_call: TRBJ2-1; d_call: TRBD2; v_call: TRBV5-1; clone_size: -; cdr3_aa: CASSPPNSGGEQFF; cdr3_nt: TGCGCCAGCAGCCCGCCCAATAGCGGGGGGGAGCAGTTCTTC
j_call: TRBJ1-1; d_call: -; v_call: TRBV12-5; clone_size: -; cdr3_aa: CASGLVIPVSPEAFF; cdr3_nt: TGTGCTAGTGGTTTGGTAATACCAGTATCCCCTGAAGCTTTCTTT
j_call: TRBJ2-1; d_call: TRBD2; v_call: TRBV7-9; clone_size: -; cdr3_aa: CASSSSGGAYNEQFF; cdr3_nt: TGTGCCAGCAGCTCCAGCGGGGGGGCCTACAATGAGCAGTTCTTC
j_call: TRBJ2-5; d_call: TRBD1; v_call: TRBV19; clone_size: -; cdr3_aa: CASSIGPGTGGDETQYF; cdr3_nt: TGTGCCAGTAGTATAGGGCCCGGGACAGGGGGAGACGAGACCCAGTACTTC
j_call: TRBJ2-3; d_call: TRBD2; v_call: TRBV5-1; clone_size: -; cdr3_aa: CASSFPRRGAEDTQYF; cdr3_nt: TGCGCCAGCAGCTTCCCTCGGCGGGGGGCCGAAGATACGCAGTATTTT
j_call: TRBJ1-2; d_call: TRBD1; v_call: TRBV15; clone_size: -; cdr3_aa: CATSRDRQGYGYTF; cdr3_nt: TGTGCCACCAGCAGAGATCGACAGGGTTATGGCTACACCTTC
j_call: TRBJ2-1; d_call: -; v_call: TRBV14; clone_size: -; cdr3_aa: CASSNSVGEQFF; cdr3_nt: TGTGCCAGCAGTAATTCCGTCGGTGAGCAGTTCTTC
j_call: TRBJ1-1; d_call: TRBD1; v_call: TRBV2; clone_size: -; cdr3_aa: CASSRDRGANTEAFF; cdr3_nt: TGTGCCAGCAGTAGGGACAGGGGCGCGAACACTGAAGCTTTCTTT
j_call: TRBJ1-6; d_call: TRBD1; v_call: TRBV19; clone_size: -; cdr3_aa: CASSAGGWGNSPLHF; cdr3_nt: TGTGCCAGTAGTGCAGGGGGCTGGGGTAATTCACCCCTCCACTTT
j_call: TRBJ1-1; d_call: -; v_call: TRBV11-3; clone_size: -; cdr3_aa: CASSLGGSGAEAFF; cdr3_nt: TGTGCCAGCAGCTTGGGGGGAAGTGGGGCTGAAGCTTTCTTT
j_call: TRBJ2-7; d_call: -; v_call: TRBV2; clone_size: few; cdr3_aa: CASSERLIAYEQYF; cdr3_nt: TGTGCCAGCAGCGAGAGACTCATCGCCTACGAGCAGTACTTC
j_call: TRBJ1-5; d_call: TRBD1; v_call: TRBV10-2; clone_size: -; cdr3_aa: CASSELGQGLDQPQHF; cdr3_nt: TGCGCCAGCAGTGAGCTGGGACAGGGATTGGATCAGCCCCAGCATTTT
j_call: TRBJ1-1; d_call: -; v_call: TRBV4-1; clone_size: -; cdr3_aa: CASSQAGRGTEAFF; cdr3_nt: TGCGCCAGCAGCCAAGCGGGGAGGGGCACTGAAGCTTTCTTT
j_call: TRBJ2-1; d_call: -; v_call: TRBV5-1; clone_size: -; cdr3_aa: CASSVRDIQSEQFF; cdr3_nt: TGCGCCAGCAGCGTCCGGGACATTCAGAGTGAGCAGTTCTTC
j_call: TRBJ1-6; d_call: TRBD1; v_call: TRBV19; clone_size: -; cdr3_aa: CASSTLPGQDNSPLHF; cdr3_nt: TGTGCCAGTAGTACCCTCCCTGGACAGGATAATTCACCCCTCCACTTT
j_call: TRBJ2-3; d_call: TRBD2; v_call: TRBV7-9; clone_size: -; cdr3_aa: CASSLVAGGTDTQYF; cdr3_nt: TGTGCCAGCAGCTTAGTAGCGGGGGGCACAGATACGCAGTATTTT
j_call: TRBJ2-5; d_call: TRBD2; v_call: TRBV19; clone_size: -; cdr3_aa: CASSTGTSGGAYDQETQYF; cdr3_nt: TGTGCCAGTAGTACCGGGACTAGCGGGGGGGCCTATGACCAAGAGACCCAGTACTTC
j_call: TRBJ2-7; d_call: -; v_call: TRBV18; clone_size: -; cdr3_aa: CASSLPPPLDEQYF; cdr3_nt: TGTGCCAGCTCGCTACCGCCACCGTTAGACGAGCAGTACTTC
j_call: TRBJ1-1; d_call: -; v_call: TRBV7-2; clone_size: few; cdr3_aa: CASSTRQVRMNTEAFF; cdr3_nt: TGTGCCAGCAGCACCCGACAGGTACGCATGAACACTGAAGCTTTCTTT
j_call: TRBJ1-5; d_call: -; v_call: TRBV19; clone_size: -; cdr3_aa: CASSMGGLWQPQHF; cdr3_nt: TGTGCCAGTAGTATGGGGGGGCTCTGGCAGCCCCAGCATTTT
j_call: TRBJ1-5; d_call: -; v_call: TRBV4-1; clone_size: -; cdr3_aa: CASSQEAALRQPQHF; cdr3_nt: TGCGCCAGCAGCCAAGAGGCAGCCCTCAGGCAGCCCCAGCATTTT
j_call: TRBJ2-3; d_call: TRBD2; v_call: TRBV5-1; clone_size: -; cdr3_aa: CASSTASGGMTDTQYF; cdr3_nt: TGCGCCAGCAGTACCGCCAGCGGGGGTATGACAGATACGCAGTATTTT
j_call: TRBJ2-5; d_call: -; v_call: TRBV27; clone_size: -; cdr3_aa: CASSLSSHGETQYF; cdr3_nt: TGTGCCAGCAGTTTAAGCAGCCACGGGGAGACCCAGTACTTC
j_call: TRBJ2-7; d_call: -; v_call: TRBV5-4; clone_size: -; cdr3_aa: CASSLGGGGLSYEQYF; cdr3_nt: TGTGCCAGCAGCTTGGGAGGTGGCGGACTCTCGTACGAGCAGTACTTC
j_call: TRBJ1-4; d_call: TRBD1; v_call: TRBV5-1; clone_size: -; cdr3_aa: CASSWDRPATNEKLFF; cdr3_nt: TGCGCCAGCAGCTGGGACAGACCTGCAACTAATGAAAAACTGTTTTTT
j_call: TRBJ1-5; d_call: -; v_call: TRBV6-1; clone_size: -; cdr3_aa: CASGLTGSNQPQHF; cdr3_nt: TGTGCCAGCGGCCTTACAGGGTCCAATCAGCCCCAGCATTTT
j_call: TRBJ1-2; d_call: -; v_call: TRBV6-5; clone_size: -; cdr3_aa: CASSYGGRISYGYTF; cdr3_nt: TGTGCCAGCAGTTACGGCGGGCGGATATCCTATGGCTACACCTTC
j_call: TRBJ2-2; d_call: -; v_call: TRBV4-3; clone_size: -; cdr3_aa: CASSQSRVVGELFF; cdr3_nt: TGCGCCAGCAGCCAAAGCCGGGTAGTCGGGGAGCTGTTTTTT
j_call: TRBJ1-1; d_call: TRBD1; v_call: TRBV5-8; clone_size: -; cdr3_aa: CASSLTRGRKAFF; cdr3_nt: TGTGCCAGCAGCTTGACCAGGGGGAGGAAAGCTTTCTTT
j_call: TRBJ2-3; d_call: -; v_call: TRBV7-8; clone_size: -; cdr3_aa: CASRHRASTDTQYF; cdr3_nt: TGTGCCAGCAGGCACAGGGCTAGCACAGATACGCAGTATTTT
j_call: TRBJ1-1; d_call: -; v_call: TRBV29-1; clone_size: -; cdr3_aa: CSVETPSGAENTEAFF; cdr3_nt: TGCAGCGTTGAGACACCCTCAGGGGCAGAGAACACTGAAGCTTTCTTT
j_call: TRBJ1-5; d_call: -; v_call: TRBV28; clone_size: -; cdr3_aa: CASSPLNQPQHF; cdr3_nt: TGTGCCAGCAGTCCCCTAAACCAGCCCCAGCATTTT
j_call: TRBJ2-3; d_call: -; v_call: TRBV6-5; clone_size: once; cdr3_aa: CASSYSNQLVTDTQYF; cdr3_nt: TGTGCCAGCAGTTACTCCAACCAGTTGGTCACAGATACGCAGTATTTT
j_call: TRBJ2-7; d_call: TRBD1; v_call: TRBV30; clone_size: -; cdr3_aa: CAWQGDRGDEQYF; cdr3_nt: TGTGCCTGGCAAGGCGACAGGGGGGACGAGCAGTACTTC
j_call: TRBJ2-7; d_call: TRBD1; v_call: TRBV5-1; clone_size: -; cdr3_aa: CASSPRDRGEQYF; cdr3_nt: TGCGCCAGCAGCCCTCGGGACAGGGGCGAGCAGTACTTC
j_call: TRBJ1-3; d_call: -; v_call: TRBV5-6; clone_size: -; cdr3_aa: CASSLVGRDGNTIYF; cdr3_nt: TGTGCCAGCAGCTTGGTCGGGAGGGACGGAAACACCATATATTTT
j_call: TRBJ1-3; d_call: TRBD1; v_call: TRBV2; clone_size: -; cdr3_aa: CASSGTGGNTIYF; cdr3_nt: TGTGCCAGCAGTGGGACAGGTGGAAACACCATATATTTT
j_call: TRBJ2-7; d_call: -; v_call: TRBV6-5; clone_size: few; cdr3_aa: CARARGEQYF; cdr3_nt: TGTGCCAGAGCACGGGGAGAGCAGTACTTC
j_call: TRBJ2-5; d_call: -; v_call: TRBV30; clone_size: -; cdr3_aa: CASISSDQETQYF; cdr3_nt: TGTGCATCTATATCCAGCGATCAAGAGACCCAGTACTTC
j_call: TRBJ1-1; d_call: -; v_call: TRBV25-1; clone_size: few; cdr3_aa: CASSPNRGSGAFF; cdr3_nt: TGTGCCAGCAGCCCTAATAGGGGCTCCGGGGCTTTCTTT
j_call: TRBJ1-2; d_call: -; v_call: TRBV19; clone_size: -; cdr3_aa: CASSIGAGKGYTF; cdr3_nt: TGTGCCAGTAGTATAGGAGCAGGGAAGGGCTACACCTTC
j_call: TRBJ1-3; d_call: TRBD1; v_call: TRBV15; clone_size: -; cdr3_aa: CATSDRVVNTIYF; cdr3_nt: TGTGCAACGTCGGACAGGGTAGTAAACACCATATATTTT
j_call: TRBJ1-2; d_call: -; v_call: TRBV5-4; clone_size: -; cdr3_aa: CASSSNINYGYTF; cdr3_nt: TGTGCCAGCAGCTCCAACATTAACTATGGCTACACCTTC
j_call: TRBJ1-1; d_call: TRBD1; v_call: TRBV6-5; clone_size: -; cdr3_aa: CASNLQGMNTEAFF; cdr3_nt: TGTGCCAGCAATTTACAGGGGATGAACACTGAAGCTTTCTTT
j_call: TRBJ2-7; d_call: -; v_call: TRBV27; clone_size: -; cdr3_aa: CASSLGPEQYF; cdr3_nt: TGTGCCAGCAGTTTAGGGCCCGAGCAGTACTTC
j_call: TRBJ2-5; d_call: -; v_call: TRBV15; clone_size: once; cdr3_aa: CATSRARTRQETQYF; cdr3_nt: TGTGCCACCAGCAGAGCAAGGACACGGCAAGAGACCCAGTACTTC
j_call: TRBJ2-5; d_call: TRBD1; v_call: TRBV5-1; clone_size: once; cdr3_aa: CASSTDRGSGETQYF; cdr3_nt: TGCGCCAGCAGCACGGACAGGGGGAGTGGCGAGACCCAGTACTTC
j_call: TRBJ1-5; d_call: -; v_call: TRBV27; clone_size: -; cdr3_aa: CASRLGLPNQPQHF; cdr3_nt: TGTGCCAGCAGATTGGGACTCCCCAATCAGCCCCAGCATTTT
j_call: TRBJ1-1; d_call: TRBD1; v_call: TRBV9; clone_size: -; cdr3_aa: CASSVDPGTAGTEAFF; cdr3_nt: TGTGCCAGCAGCGTAGACCCGGGGACAGCGGGCACTGAAGCTTTCTTT
j_call: TRBJ1-6; d_call: -; v_call: TRBV18; clone_size: -; cdr3_aa: CASSPVGDNNSPLHF; cdr3_nt: TGTGCCAGCTCACCGGTTGGGGACAATAATTCACCCCTCCACTTT
j_call: TRBJ2-2; d_call: -; v_call: TRBV29-1; clone_size: -; cdr3_aa: CSVLGRGNTGELFF; cdr3_nt: TGCAGCGTCCTGGGGCGGGGGAACACCGGGGAGCTGTTTTTT